The present entry profiles one T cell receptor beta chain with its context. There is no known antigen for this receptor. Per-nucleotide qualities are absent, and no much larger clonotype sits a single base away. The library was built by means of the immunoSEQ multiplex PCR assay. For the multiplex PCR, a mixture combining 60 forward primers for TCR Vbeta segments and 13 reverse primers for TCR Jbeta segments was used. A multiplex PCR assay on genomic DNA amplified the CDR3 region of rearranged TCR beta genes. Amplified TCR beta libraries were sequenced as 87-base-pair reads on the Illumina HiSeq System. On the authors' methods: A later analysis tallied roughly 78 million unique TCR beta chains across the 666 repertoires, and around 12 million of those chains were shared by two or more donors. Raw reads were error-corrected and collapsed into unique sequences by a nearest-neighbor algorithm in which closely related sequences were merged to remove PCR and sequencing errors. CDR3 sequences were aligned to IMGT reference sequences to assign V, D and J gene segments. For a sequence to be retained, a match of at least six nucleotides to both a V gene segment and a J gene segment was required. A rearrangement counted as productive if the CDR3 had no stop codons and remained in frame with V and J, and every other rearrangement counted as non-productive. CDR3 was defined by IMGT convention, running from the second conserved V-encoded cysteine to the conserved J-encoded phenylalanine. In an earlier analysis of approximately 590 of the donors, sequences lacking an unambiguous match to a single V gene segment were excluded. An earlier analysis of approximately 590 of the donors called V segments functional above 56.7% productive rearrangements and segregating when the between-donor standard deviation exceeded 5%. A statistical classification framework was developed to diagnose cytomegalovirus status using the catalog of TCR beta chain sequences. In a later analysis, TCR nucleotide sequences were compared against IMGT/GENE-DB human TR gene sequences so that V and J genes could be assigned. A later analysis assigned CDR3 sequences and most-parsimonious VDJ recombination scenarios with the TCRdist pipeline. A later analysis defined each TCR beta chain by its CDR3 amino acid sequence plus V-gene family, and excluded reads lacking a unique V-gene family. In a later analysis, approximately 590 highly shared, low-generation-probability nucleotide sequences were removed to address suspected cross-contamination and a sequencing artifact. In a later analysis, a clonal expansion index for each public chain was calculated from normalized within-repertoire ranks of inferred template counts. Generation probabilities in a later analysis came from a VDJ recombination model fitted to out-of-frame rearrangements, and those results were checked against IGoR. In a later analysis, hypergeometric tests were used to score TCR-TCR, TCR-HLA and TCR-CMV co-occurrence, with a repertoire-size bias correction applied to TCR pairs. To estimate false discovery rates, a later analysis permuted the HLA or CMV assignments 20 times. A later analysis grouped co-occurring TCRs with DBSCAN, adding TCRdist sequence similarity when clustering within HLA-allele-positive subsets. Repertoires with fewer than 30,000 or more than 120,000 public chains, plus five repertoires with anomalous nucleotide sharing, were excluded from co-occurrence clustering. What TCRdb holds here is the immuneACCESS table cut down to in-frame rearrangements. Part of the clones is not present; checked against another copy, under half of the missing clones reflect an unresolved V gene, and the others are unexplained. That table gives V, J and clone size, and the DNA gave D and trimming. This sample comprises 200,000 or so clones, around 79% of them detected only once. The top ten clones comprise roughly 0.4% of the sample.

This record comes from a study of cytomegalovirus exposure and HLA in healthy donors (dated by TCRdb to 2015 to 2018). The study in broad terms: An earlier analysis of several hundred of the donors reported 276 Gb of sequence data and 100 million to 120 million unique TCR beta sequences obtained from 180 million or so T cells. An earlier analysis of approximately 500 of the donors applied high-throughput TCR beta sequencing to assess whether each TCR beta V gene segment acted as functional or pseudogenic. All discovery cohort repertoires had been generated on a single sequencing platform. Donor age, sex, ethnicity and CMV serostatus were compiled alongside the repertoire data. The T cell repertoires of 700 or so subjects were profiled by immunosequencing and related to cytomegalovirus serostatus. An early release that covered roughly 600 HLA-typed donors contained 300 to 350 gigabases of sequencing data and tens of millions of unique TCR sequences. A later analysis re-analyzed previously published TCR beta repertoires from 666 donors and added high-resolution HLA genotyping to study TCR occurrence patterns. On average, around 240,000 unique TCR beta nucleotide sequences were sequenced per donor among about 400 genotyped donors of the cohort, with around 19% of those sequences being non-productive. Besides the first cohort of hundreds of subjects, a separate validation cohort made up of over 95 different subjects was used. Both class I and class II loci were covered by HLA typing, at four-digit resolution. A later genetic analysis took genome-wide SNP genotypes for about three fifths of the 666 donors and used that subset as a discovery cohort. Because of strong linkage in the cohort, roughly five DR-DQ haplotypes were treated as single units for association and clustering. Rather than drawing on any new phenotypic data, the later analysis identified candidate immune exposures from TCR beta sequences and the way those sequences occurred across donors. Of the roughly 400 genotyped donors, more than 75% were placed in the genetic ancestry cluster associated with self-reported Caucasian donors. To predict cytomegalovirus infection status, the study brought together high-throughput TCR immunosequencing, statistical association of individual TCRs with disease status, and machine learning. The number of donors typed differed by locus, with about 620-630 for A, B, C, DRB1 and DQB1, roughly 520 for DQA1, about 610 for DPA1, and approximately 470 for DPB1. The aim of the study was to test whether cataloging public T cell receptors could identify signatures of past pathogen exposure. Study-level results and caveats: Compared with equally common non-associated chains, HLA-associated TCR beta chains in a later analysis were more clonally expanded and had lower generation probabilities. The cohort was sequenced for TCR beta chains only, and without alpha or paired-chain data the features that could be detected were limited. For the cohort, immune exposure information was limited to CMV serostatus. A further reported finding was that TCR beta sequences accurately predicted the HLA-A and HLA-B alleles for most subjects in the first cohort. In an earlier analysis of approximately 590 of the donors, most TCR beta V segments appeared in productive rearrangements about 90% or about 30% of the time, broadly matching IMGT annotations. A later analysis found that most CMV-associated TCR beta chains appeared HLA-restricted, with HLA associations seemingly driven largely by CMV exposure. In both the original and validation cohorts, the classifier was reported to diagnose cytomegalovirus status with high specificity and sensitivity. The authors suggested that the approach could potentially be generalized to other disease states and immunological phenotypes. Most TCR sequences were seen in very few donors, while some public TCRs were found in many individuals. A later analysis associated 17,000 or so TCR beta sequences with specific HLA alleles at a false discovery rate of 0.05. In a later analysis, several top co-occurrence clusters were reported to appear linked to parvovirus B19, influenza, CMV and Epstein-Barr virus. Sequencing depth was assumed to be roughly uniform across donors in the presence/absence analyses, though that assumption may not hold. A total of some 180 TCR beta chains were listed by the study as associated with cytomegalovirus. Linkage disequilibrium might explain the correlated functional status among segregating V segments, but an unknown experimental factor could not be ruled out. In a later genetic analysis, a missense DCLRE1C variant was associated with V-gene and J-gene trimming of TCR beta chains, and the association was replicated in an independent cohort. Because the 87-base-pair reads could not distinguish some IMGT-functional V segments, including TRBV6-2 and TRBV6-3, those segments were excluded. In a later analysis, TCR association rates were found to vary across HLA loci, with the most associated TCRs seen for DRB1 alleles and the fewest for HLA-C alleles. A cluster of highly shared sequence variants was judged likely to be a technical artifact of the sequencing pipeline. Roughly 17 rarely observed V segments, including chromosome 9 orphons, were excluded from the earlier analysis of several hundred of the donors because counts were too low. In vitro tests confirmed that a few of the cytomegalovirus-associated TCR beta chains recognize cytomegalovirus antigens. According to a later genetic analysis, donors in an Asian-associated ancestry cluster had fewer N-insertions in productive TCRs than the approximately 710-donor mean. Assigning TCR associations to individual alleles was difficult when HLA alleles, especially DR and DQ, strongly co-occurred. Because some donors lacked HLA typing at each locus, the association tests relied only on the typed subset.

The cohort consisted of 666 healthy bone marrow donors. All cohort members were sampled while nominally healthy, although unrecorded immune exposures were likely present. The donor was CMV seropositive and belonged to the group of more than 250 seropositive cohort members. A peripheral blood sample was collected from each donor, and TCR beta sequencing was performed on peripheral blood mononuclear cells. Genomic DNA was extracted from the blood cell samples with the Qiagen DNeasy Blood Extraction Kit. V is reduced by 4 bases and J by 0 bases, leaving a spacing of 12 bases between them. The germline V gene (reference sequence) gives CDR1 as MNHNY and CDR2 as SVGAGI. CDR3 length: 15 amino acids, cysteine to phenylalanine. The entry retains the CDR3 DNA only, 45 bases that are in frame from base 1.

The sequence came from a male donor in good health and CMV-seropositive. Sequenced input: PBMCs. The rearrangement joined TRBV6-6 to TRBJ1-2; perhaps TRBD1 is the D gene, with 5 bases matching. The CDR3 protein sequence reads: CASSLRGGSNYGYTF. The bases are TGTGCCAGCAGTTTAAGGGGTGGGTCTAACTATGGCTACACCTTC.